This T cell receptor beta chain appears in the sequencing data of a study of blood T cell repertoires in COVID-19. Study overall: Samples came from the United States, Italy and Spain, spanning acute and convalescent COVID-19. T cells, B-cell-depleted T cells, or PBMCs provided the cDNA or gDNA that served as material.

With V trimmed by 4 bases and J by 6 bases, 9 bases remained unmatched. The CDR3 is 15 amino acids. Germline V CDR1 and CDR2: MNHEY, SVGAGI. How the authors handled the data: Nucleated cell number was recorded as an estimate derived from reference gene primer amplification. Libraries were prepared by immunoSEQ multiplex PCR; TCRdb keeps only in-frame clonotypes and omits some of them. The V and J calls and clone size come from that table; D and trimming were worked out from the DNA. Among about 390,000 clones listed, more than 70% were seen once. The sequence derives from a woman aged 55-70 years with COVID-19, enrolled during active disease. Sequencing was performed on peripheral blood. The V and J genes are TRBV6-5 and TRBJ2-7, with TRBD1 matching over 10 bases. CDR3 bases: TGTGCCAGCAGTTTTTCCGGGACAGGGGTTGGCGAGCAGTACTTC. This gives the protein CASSFSGTGVGEQYF.